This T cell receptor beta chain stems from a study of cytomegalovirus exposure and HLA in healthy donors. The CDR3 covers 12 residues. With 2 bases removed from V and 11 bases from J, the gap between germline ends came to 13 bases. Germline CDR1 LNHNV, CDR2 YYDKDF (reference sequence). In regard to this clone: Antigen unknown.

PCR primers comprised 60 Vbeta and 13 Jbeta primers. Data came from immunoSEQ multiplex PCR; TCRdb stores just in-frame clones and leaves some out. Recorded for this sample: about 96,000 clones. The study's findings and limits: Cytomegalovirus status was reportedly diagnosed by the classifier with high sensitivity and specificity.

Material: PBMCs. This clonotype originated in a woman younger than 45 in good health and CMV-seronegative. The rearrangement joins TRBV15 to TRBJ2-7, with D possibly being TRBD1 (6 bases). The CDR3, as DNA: TGTGCCACCAGCAGACAAACAGGGAAGAAGTACTTC. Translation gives CATSRQTGKKYF.